This T cell receptor (beta chain) was documented in a study of shared clonotypes between healthy human individuals. Repertoires were generated with immunoSEQ multiplex PCR, while TCRdb's copy carries only in-frame clones and drops some. Here the sample spans about 2.2 million clones, about 94% being singletons. Naive CD8 cells lacked CD45RO and underwent positive selection for CCR7, leaving out terminally differentiated effector memory CD45RA+ cells. The germline V gene has CDR1 SEHNR and CDR2 FQNEAQ (reference sequence). This CDR3 comprises 17 residues. The trim removed 5 bases at V and 3 bases at J, leaving 11 bases unmatched.

Sequencing was carried out using naive CD8+ T cells from PBMCs. The rearrangement uses TRBV7-9 and TRBJ2-1, with 9 bases that match TRBD2. This TCR was sampled from a man aged 18 to 35 in good health. Some clones in this sample may be carry-over from other donors' samples. In DNA, the CDR3 is TGTGCCAGCAGCAAGACGTTAGCGGGAGAGTACTACAATGAGCAGTTCTTC. This translates into CASSKTLAGEYYNEQFF.